This passage covers 13 T cell receptor beta chains from one sample sequenced in a study of T cell repertoires in cytomegalovirus infection. Using its own MiXCR run on the reads, TCRdb lists one record per CDR3 protein. The sample lists 100,000 or so distinct CDR3 sequences, 23% occurring once. Sequences were obtained from CD8+ T cells from PBMCs. All receptors come from a human donor in good health (CMV status not recorded). Some clones in this sample may be carry-over from other donors' samples.

The chain uses TRBV20-1 and TRBJ2-1; 9 nucleotides agree with TRBD2. With V trimmed by 0 bases and J by 8 bases, 14 bases remained unmatched. The CDR3 contains 17 residues. From germline, CDR1 is DFQATT and CDR2 SNEGSKA (reference sequence). CDR3 region: CSARDLVVAGGPDEQFF. Here the CDR3 DNA reads TGCAGTGCTAGAGATCTCGTGGTGGCGGGAGGGCCGGATGAGCAGTTCTTC.

This clonotype showed up just a few times. This chain connects TRBV4-3 to TRBJ2-3; D is undetermined. This CDR3 contains 14 residues. Germline CDR1 LGHNA, CDR2 YSLEER. V gave up 4 bases and J gave up 2 bases, with 10 bases separating them. The CDR3 DNA reads TGCGCCAGCAGCCTGGGCGGATACACAGATACGCAGTATTTT. Encoded protein: CASSLGGYTDTQYF.

At least ten counts were recorded for this clonotype. Here the CDR3 reads CASTAPGARNYGYTF. CDR3 bases: TGTGCCAGCACCGCGCCAGGGGCGCGAAACTATGGCTACACCTTC. The genes are TRBV12-3 or TRBV12-4 and TRBJ1-2; D is possibly TRBD1 (6 bases). The CDR3 extends over 15 amino acids. Trimming took off 7 bases at V and 2 bases at J, with 17 bases between the two ends.

V and J are TRBV28 and TRBJ2-7, with a possible D match to TRBD1 (5 bases). The CDR3 covers 14 residues. CDR1 is MDHEN and CDR2 is SYDVKM in the germline V gene. V lost 1 base, J lost 2 bases, and 9 bases lay in between. CDR3 bases: TGTGCCAGCAGTTTATATCAGGGTCCCTACGAGCAGTACTTC. As protein: CASSLYQGPYEQYF.

V usage is TRBV6-2 or TRBV6-3 and J usage is TRBJ2-2; tentative D call: TRBD1 (6 bases). Germline V gene lookup returns CDR1 MNHEY and CDR2 SVGEGT. This CDR3 is 15 amino acids long. The V and J ends lost 6 bases and 7 bases respectively, with 18 bases between them. CDR3: CASRTRGINFGELFF. CDR3 nucleotides: TGTGCCAGCAGAACGAGGGGGATTAACTTCGGGGAGCTGTTTTTT.

The chain recombines TRBV11-2 with TRBJ2-5, with TRBD2 identical over 10 bases. The CDR3 is 18 amino acids. The V gene end was trimmed by 5 bases and the J gene end by 1 base; junction bases not matched to a gene: 13. Germline V CDR1 and CDR2: SGHAT, FQNNGV. The CDR3 loop reads CASSKGTSALPPQETQYF. In nucleotides, the CDR3 is TGTGCCAGCAGCAAAGGGACTAGCGCTCTACCCCCCCAAGAGACCCAGTACTTC.

As concerns this clonotype: This may stem from a read error, because a much larger clone lies one nucleotide away. The rearrangement uses TRBV7-9 and TRBJ1-2; D is uncertain. V lost 1 base and J 4 bases, leaving 7 bases between the germline ends. CDR1 SEHNR and CDR2 FQNEAQ come from the germline V gene (reference sequence). The length of the CDR3 is 13 residues. The CDR3 protein is CASSLERRYGYTF. CDR3 sequence (DNA): TGTGCCAGCAGCTTAGAGAGACGCTATGGCTACACCTTC.

This chain uses TRBV6-2 or TRBV6-3 with TRBJ1-2, with D maybe TRBD1 (5 bases). The CDR3 is 20 residues long. The V end lost 2 bases, the J end lost 2 bases, and 27 bases lay between the germline ends. Germline V gives CDR1 MNHEY, CDR2 SVGEGT. The DNA for the CDR3 is TGTGCCAGCAGTTACGTTTGGGAGTCGCCAGGGACCGATTTAAACTATGGCTACACCTTC. This sequence encodes CASSYVWESPGTDLNYGYTF.

The chain carries TRBV15 and TRBJ2-5; D is uncertain. The germline CDR1 and CDR2 sequences are LNHNV and YYDKDF (reference sequence). V gave up 1 base and J gave up 4 bases, with 16 bases separating them. This CDR3 is built from 16 residues. The CDR3 bases are TGTGCCACCAGCAGAGTTCAGCCCAACGGACCAGAGACCCAGTACTTC. This translates into CATSRVQPNGPETQYF.

The chain couples TRBV29-1 to TRBJ2-3; TRBD2 is a possible D gene (6 bases). The ends were cut back, 5 bases at V and 2 bases at J, with 14 bases in the middle. Germline V lookup: CDR1 SQVTM, CDR2 ANQGSEA. The CDR3 spans 14 residues. CDR3 in DNA: TGCAGCGTTCCCGTGGCGCGGGACACAGATACGCAGTATTTT. Translated, it gives CSVPVARDTDTQYF.

This sequence joins TRBV28 and TRBJ2-7, with 12 bases fitting TRBD1. V shed 6 bases and J 7 bases; nucleotides not matched to a gene: 4. The CDR3 is 13 residues long. Germline assignment: CDR1 MDHEN and CDR2 SYDVKM. This CDR3 reads CASSWDRGREQYF. CDR3 bases: TGTGCCAGCAGCTGGGACAGGGGGCGGGAGCAGTACTTC.

This clonotype was counted a few times. CDR3 sequence reads: CSARDRGDRGYGYTF. In nucleotides, the CDR3 is TGCAGTGCTAGAGATAGGGGGGACAGGGGCTATGGCTACACCTTC. The V gene is TRBV20-1, the J gene TRBJ1-2, with 10 positions matching TRBD1. The CDR3 contains 15 residues. CDR1 and CDR2 from the germline V gene are DFQATT and SNEGSKA (reference sequence). J was trimmed by 4 bases and V by 0 bases; bases with no gene match: 5.

This clonotype has just a few counts. This chain uses TRBV7-4 with TRBJ2-6, with D uncertain. The CDR3 runs to 19 residues. Trimming removed 4 bases from V and 0 bases from J, with 19 bases in between. Germline CDR1 SGHVT, CDR2 SQSDAQ. The CDR3 DNA follows: TGTGCCAGCAGCTCCCGGGCTGAGGACCAAGCCTCTGGGGCCAACGTCCTGACTTTC. This codes for CASSSRAEDQASGANVLTF.